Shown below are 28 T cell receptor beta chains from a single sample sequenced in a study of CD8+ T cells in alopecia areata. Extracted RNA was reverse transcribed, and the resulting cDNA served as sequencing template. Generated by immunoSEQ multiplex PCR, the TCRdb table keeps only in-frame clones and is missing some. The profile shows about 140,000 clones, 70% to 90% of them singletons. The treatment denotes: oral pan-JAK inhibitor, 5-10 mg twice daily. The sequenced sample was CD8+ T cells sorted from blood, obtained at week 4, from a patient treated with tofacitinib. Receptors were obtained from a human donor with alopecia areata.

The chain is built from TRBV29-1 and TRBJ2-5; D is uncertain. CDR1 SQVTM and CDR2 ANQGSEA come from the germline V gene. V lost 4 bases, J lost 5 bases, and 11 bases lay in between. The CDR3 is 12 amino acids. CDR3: CSVAQVGETQYF. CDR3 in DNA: TGCAGCGTTGCGCAAGTCGGGGAGACCCAGTACTTC.

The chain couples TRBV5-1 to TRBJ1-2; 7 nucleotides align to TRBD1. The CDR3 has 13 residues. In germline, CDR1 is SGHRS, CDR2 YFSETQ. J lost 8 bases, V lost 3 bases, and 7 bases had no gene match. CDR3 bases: TGCGCCAGCAGCTCCGGACAGGTAGAAGGCTACACCTTC. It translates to CASSSGQVEGYTF.

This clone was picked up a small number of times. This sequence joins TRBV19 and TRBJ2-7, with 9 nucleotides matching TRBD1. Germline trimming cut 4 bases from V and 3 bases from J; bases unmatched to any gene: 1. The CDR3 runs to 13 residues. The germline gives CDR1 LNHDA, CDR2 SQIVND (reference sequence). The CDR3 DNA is TGTGCCAGTAGTACGGGACAGGGCTACGAGCAGTACTTC. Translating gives CASSTGQGYEQYF.

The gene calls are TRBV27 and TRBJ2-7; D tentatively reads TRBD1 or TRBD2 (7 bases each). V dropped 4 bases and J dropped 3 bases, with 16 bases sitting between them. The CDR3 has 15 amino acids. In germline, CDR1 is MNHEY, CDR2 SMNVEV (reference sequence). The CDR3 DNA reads TGTGCCAGCAGTTCATCAGGGGGAGGGGGCTACGAGCAGTACTTC. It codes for CASSSSGGGGYEQYF.

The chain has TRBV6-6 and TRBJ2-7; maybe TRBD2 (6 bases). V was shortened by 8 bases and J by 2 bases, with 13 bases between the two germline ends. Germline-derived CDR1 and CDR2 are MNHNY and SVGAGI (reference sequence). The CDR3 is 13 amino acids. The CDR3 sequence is CASGRGSAYEQYF. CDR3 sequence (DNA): TGTGCCAGCGGACGGGGGTCGGCCTACGAGCAGTACTTC.

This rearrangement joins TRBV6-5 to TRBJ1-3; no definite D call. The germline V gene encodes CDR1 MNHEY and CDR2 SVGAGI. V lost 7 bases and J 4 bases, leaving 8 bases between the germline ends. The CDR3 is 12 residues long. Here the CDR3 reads CASTKEGNTIYF. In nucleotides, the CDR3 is TGTGCCAGCACCAAAGAGGGAAACACCATATATTTT.

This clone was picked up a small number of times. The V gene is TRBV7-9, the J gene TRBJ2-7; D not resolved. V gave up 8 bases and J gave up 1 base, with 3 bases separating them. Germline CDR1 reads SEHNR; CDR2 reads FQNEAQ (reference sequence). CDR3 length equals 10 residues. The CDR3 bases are TGTGCCAGCGGTTCCTACGAGCAGTACTTC. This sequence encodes CASGSYEQYF.

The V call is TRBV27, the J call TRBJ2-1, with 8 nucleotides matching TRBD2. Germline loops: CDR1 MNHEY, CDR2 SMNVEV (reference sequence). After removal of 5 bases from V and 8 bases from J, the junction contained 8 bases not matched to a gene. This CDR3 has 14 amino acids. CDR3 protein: CASSKTSEGHEQFF. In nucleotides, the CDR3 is TGTGCCAGCAGTAAGACTAGCGAGGGACATGAGCAGTTCTTC.

Written as DNA, the CDR3 is TGTGCCAGCAGTGAATCTTCGCTAGGGCGAGAGACCCAGTACTTC. Its translation: CASSESSLGRETQYF. The rearrangement links TRBV2 to TRBJ2-5; D gene uncertain. V dropped 2 bases and J dropped 4 bases, with 14 bases sitting between them. Germline assignment: CDR1 SNHLY and CDR2 FYNNEI. CDR3 length: 15 amino acids. The full variable domain, rest sourced from reference TRBV2 and TRBJ2-5, is EPEVTQTPSHQVTQMGQEVILRCVPISNHLYFYWYRQILGQKVEFLVSFYNNEISEKSEIFDDQFSVERPDGSNFTLKIRSTKLEDSAMYFCASSESSLGRETQYFGPGTRLLVL.

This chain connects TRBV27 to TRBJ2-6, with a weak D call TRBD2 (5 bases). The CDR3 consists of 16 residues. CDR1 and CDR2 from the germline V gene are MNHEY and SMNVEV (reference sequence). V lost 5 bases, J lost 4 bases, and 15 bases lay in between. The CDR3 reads CASSPAVGSGANVLTF. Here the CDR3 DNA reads TGTGCCAGCAGTCCAGCGGTGGGGAGCGGGGCCAACGTCCTGACTTTC.

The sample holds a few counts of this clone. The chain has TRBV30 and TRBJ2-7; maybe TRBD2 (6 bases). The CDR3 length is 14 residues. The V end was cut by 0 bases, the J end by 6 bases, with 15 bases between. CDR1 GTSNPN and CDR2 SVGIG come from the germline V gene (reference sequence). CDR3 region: CAWSVTGLFREQYF. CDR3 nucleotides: TGTGCCTGGAGTGTAACGGGACTTTTCCGCGAGCAGTACTTC.

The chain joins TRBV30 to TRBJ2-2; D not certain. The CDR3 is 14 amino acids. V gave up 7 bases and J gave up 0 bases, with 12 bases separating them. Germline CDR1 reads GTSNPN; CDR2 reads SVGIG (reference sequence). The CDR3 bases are TGTGCCTCCCGTTGGACCGCGAACACCGGGGAGCTGTTTTTT. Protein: CASRWTANTGELFF.

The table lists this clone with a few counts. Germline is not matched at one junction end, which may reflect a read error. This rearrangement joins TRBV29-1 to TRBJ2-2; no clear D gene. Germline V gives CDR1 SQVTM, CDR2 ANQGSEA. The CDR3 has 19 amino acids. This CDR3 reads CSAEVPDPYSGPRTGELFF. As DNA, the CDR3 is TGCAGCGCTGAAGTCCCCGACCCCTACTCAGGTCCCCGCACCGGGGAGCTGTTTTTT.

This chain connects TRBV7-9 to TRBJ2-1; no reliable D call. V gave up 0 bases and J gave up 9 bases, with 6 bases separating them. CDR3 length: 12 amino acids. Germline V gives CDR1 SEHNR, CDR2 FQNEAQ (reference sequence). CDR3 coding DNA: TGTGCCAGCAGCTTAGCCCAAGCTGAGCAGTTCTTC. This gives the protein CASSLAQAEQFF.

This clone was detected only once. CDR3 region: CASSPDRGEAKNIQYF. DNA of the CDR3: TGTGCCAGCAGTCCGGACAGGGGGGAGGCCAAAAACATTCAGTACTTC. V usage is TRBV2 and J usage is TRBJ2-4; 10 bases fit TRBD1. The CDR3 has 16 amino acids. J gave up 1 base and V 5 bases, and 5 bases lay outside the gene matches. CDR1 is SNHLY, CDR2 FYNNEI, per germline.

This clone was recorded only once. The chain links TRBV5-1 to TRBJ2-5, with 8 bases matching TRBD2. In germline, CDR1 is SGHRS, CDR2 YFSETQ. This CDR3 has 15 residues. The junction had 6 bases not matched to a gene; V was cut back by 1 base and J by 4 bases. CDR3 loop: CASSLYGRALETQYF. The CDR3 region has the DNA TGCGCCAGCAGCTTGTACGGGAGGGCCTTAGAGACCCAGTACTTC.

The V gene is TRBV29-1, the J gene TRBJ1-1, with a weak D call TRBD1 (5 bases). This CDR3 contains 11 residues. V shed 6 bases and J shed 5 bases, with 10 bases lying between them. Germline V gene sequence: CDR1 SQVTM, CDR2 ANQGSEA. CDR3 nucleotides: TGCAGCGTGAGCTGGGGGACTGAAGCTTTCTTT. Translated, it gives CSVSWGTEAFF.

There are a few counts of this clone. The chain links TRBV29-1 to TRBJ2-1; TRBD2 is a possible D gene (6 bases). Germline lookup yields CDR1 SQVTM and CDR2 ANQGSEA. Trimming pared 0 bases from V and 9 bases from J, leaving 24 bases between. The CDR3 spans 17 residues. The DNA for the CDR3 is TGCAGCGTTGAAGAAGGTCTACTGGGACTCCCCGTGGGTGAGCAGTTCTTC. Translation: CSVEEGLLGLPVGEQFF.

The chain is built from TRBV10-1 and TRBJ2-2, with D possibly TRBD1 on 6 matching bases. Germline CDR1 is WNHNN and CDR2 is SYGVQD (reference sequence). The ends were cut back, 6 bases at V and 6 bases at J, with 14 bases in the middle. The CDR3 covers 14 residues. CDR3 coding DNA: TGCGCCAGCAGAAGGCAGGGGAGCCCCGGGGAGCTGTTTTTT. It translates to CASRRQGSPGELFF.

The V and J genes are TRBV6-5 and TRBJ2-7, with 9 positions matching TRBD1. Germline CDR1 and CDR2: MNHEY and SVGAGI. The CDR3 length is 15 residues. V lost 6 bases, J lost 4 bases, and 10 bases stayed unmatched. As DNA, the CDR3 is TGTGCCAGCAGGGATACAGGGGGCGTAGGGTACGAGCAGTACTTC. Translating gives CASRDTGGVGYEQYF.

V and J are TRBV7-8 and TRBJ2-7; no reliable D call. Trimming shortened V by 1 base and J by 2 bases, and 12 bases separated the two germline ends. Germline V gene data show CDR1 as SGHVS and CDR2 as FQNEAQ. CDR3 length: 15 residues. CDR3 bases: TGTGCCAGCAGCTTAGGTATAGGGATGACCTACGAGCAGTACTTC. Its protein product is CASSLGIGMTYEQYF.

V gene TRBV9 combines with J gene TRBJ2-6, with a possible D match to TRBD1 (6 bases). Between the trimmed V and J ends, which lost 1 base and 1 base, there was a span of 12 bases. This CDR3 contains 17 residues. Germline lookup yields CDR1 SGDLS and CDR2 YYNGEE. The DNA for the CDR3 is TGTGCCAGCAGCGTATCCAGGGGAAGGTCTGGGGCCAACGTCCTGACTTTC. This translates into CASSVSRGRSGANVLTF. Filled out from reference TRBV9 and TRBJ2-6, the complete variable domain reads DSGVTQTPKHLITATGQRVTLRCSPRSGDLSVYWYQQSLDQGLQFLIQYYNGEERAKGNILERFSAQQFPDLHSELNLSSLELGDSALYFCASSVSRGRSGANVLTFGAGSRLTVL.

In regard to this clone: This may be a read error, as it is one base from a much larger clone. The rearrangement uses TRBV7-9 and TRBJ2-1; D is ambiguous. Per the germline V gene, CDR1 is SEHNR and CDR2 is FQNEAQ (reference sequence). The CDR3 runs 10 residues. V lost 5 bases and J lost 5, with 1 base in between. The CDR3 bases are TGTGCCAGCAGCCACAATGAGCAGTTCTTC. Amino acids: CASSHNEQFF.

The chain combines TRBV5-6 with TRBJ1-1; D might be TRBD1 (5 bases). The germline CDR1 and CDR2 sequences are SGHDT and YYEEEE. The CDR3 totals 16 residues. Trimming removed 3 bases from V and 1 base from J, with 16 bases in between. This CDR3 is CASSSLAGRGNTEAFF. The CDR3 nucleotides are TGTGCCAGCAGCTCCTTGGCAGGGAGAGGGAACACTGAAGCTTTCTTT.

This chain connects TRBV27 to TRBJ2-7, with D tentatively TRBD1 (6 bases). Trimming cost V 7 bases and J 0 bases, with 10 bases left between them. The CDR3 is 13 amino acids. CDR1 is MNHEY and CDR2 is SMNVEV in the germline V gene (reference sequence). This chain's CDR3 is CASKQGSSYEQYF. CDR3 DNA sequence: TGTGCCAGCAAGCAGGGGAGCTCCTACGAGCAGTACTTC.

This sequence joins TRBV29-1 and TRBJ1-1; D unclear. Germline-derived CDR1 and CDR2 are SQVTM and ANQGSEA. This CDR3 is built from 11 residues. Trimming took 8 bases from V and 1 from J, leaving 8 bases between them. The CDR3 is CSLSKNTEAFF. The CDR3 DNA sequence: TGCAGCTTATCGAAGAACACTGAAGCTTTCTTT.

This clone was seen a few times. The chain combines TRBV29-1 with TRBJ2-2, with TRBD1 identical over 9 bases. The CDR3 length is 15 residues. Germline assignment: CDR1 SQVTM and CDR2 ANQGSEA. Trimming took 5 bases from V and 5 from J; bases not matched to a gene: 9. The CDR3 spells CSVLSWDRVTGELFF. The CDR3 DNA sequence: TGCAGCGTTCTATCCTGGGACAGGGTGACCGGGGAGCTGTTTTTT.

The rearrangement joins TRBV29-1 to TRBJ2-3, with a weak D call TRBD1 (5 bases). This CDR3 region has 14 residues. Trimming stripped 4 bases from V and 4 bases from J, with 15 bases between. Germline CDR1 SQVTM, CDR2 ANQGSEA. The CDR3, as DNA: TGCAGCGTTGTTTCCCCAGGGTCCCCAGATACGCAGTATTTT. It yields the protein CSVVSPGSPDTQYF.